The 8 T cell receptor beta chains below all came from one sample that was sequenced in a study of a mutant IDH1 vaccine in newly diagnosed glioma. Clones were read by immunoSEQ multiplex PCR, and TCRdb kept only the in-frame ones, dropping some. The sample consists of 70,000 to 95,000 clones, roughly 82% of them appearing once. Time point reported: baseline, week 1 (first vaccination visit). The treatment is: pre-vaccination baseline after standard-of-care therapy. The material sequenced was PBMCs, taken from a glioma patient treated with radiotherapy, temozolomide or both. The receptors originated from a man aged 35-49 years with glioma. Some clones in this sample may be carry-over from other donors' samples.

This clone was recorded only once. This rearrangement joins TRBV6-1 to TRBJ2-5; 9 positions match TRBD1. Per germline, CDR1 MNHNS and CDR2 SASEGT. After removal of 4 bases from V and 4 bases from J, the junction contained 10 bases not matched to a gene. The CDR3 totals 16 residues. CDR3 DNA sequence: TGTGCCAGCAGTGGACCTGGGACAGGGTTGTTAGAGACCCAGTACTTC. It encodes CASSGPGTGLLETQYF.

J is TRBJ1-2 and V is TRBV6-1; no firm D call. The CDR3 spans 13 residues. Trimming stripped 3 bases from V and 8 bases from J, with 13 bases between. Germline CDR1 reads MNHNS; CDR2 reads SASEGT. The CDR3 loop reads CASSEVGVRGYTF. CDR3 nucleotide sequence: TGTGCCAGCAGTGAGGTGGGAGTCCGCGGCTACACCTTC.

The chain is built from TRBV27 and TRBJ1-2, with 9 bases identical to TRBD1. The CDR3 contains 14 residues. Trimming took 5 bases from V and 7 from J; bases not matched to a gene: 8. Germline assignment: CDR1 MNHEY and CDR2 SMNVEV (reference sequence). As DNA, the CDR3 is TGTGCCAGCAGTCCGCGGGACAGGGAGGCTGGCTACACCTTC. The encoded protein is CASSPRDREAGYTF.

The chain carries TRBV11-3 and TRBJ2-7, with D possibly matching TRBD2 (6 bases). CDR3 length: 13 residues. V was pared by 3 bases and J by 7 bases, with 13 bases between. Germline V lookup: CDR1 SGHNT, CDR2 YENEEA. This CDR3 is CASSLRGGWEQYF. For the CDR3, the DNA is TGTGCCAGCAGCTTGCGGGGCGGATGGGAGCAGTACTTC.

The chain carries TRBV7-8 and TRBJ1-1; no firm D call. The germline gives CDR1 SGHVS, CDR2 FQNEAQ. The CDR3 extends over 17 amino acids. Trimming pared 2 bases from V and 3 bases from J, leaving 19 bases between. The CDR3 DNA reads as TGTGCCAGCAGCTTACGGAGCCTGTCGGGTCTTGACACTGAAGCTTTCTTT. Translated: CASSLRSLSGLDTEAFF.

The chain joins TRBV30 to TRBJ1-2; no clear D gene. Deletions cut 3 bases from V and 4 bases from J, with 9 bases between. CDR1 and CDR2 from the germline V gene are GTSNPN and SVGIG (reference sequence). This CDR3 region has 12 residues. The CDR3 sequence is CAWSLGPYGYTF. CDR3 in DNA: TGTGCCTGGAGCTTAGGGCCCTATGGCTACACCTTC.

The rearrangement links TRBV4-2 to TRBJ2-7, with a possible D match to TRBD2 (5 bases). Looked up from germline, CDR1 is LGHNA and CDR2 is YNFKEQ. The CDR3 is 15 residues long. Trimming pared 6 bases from V and 6 bases from J, leaving 21 bases between. CDR3 sequence: CASSQKTTLPSEQYF. For the CDR3, the DNA is TGTGCCAGCAGTCAGAAGACTACTCTTCCGAGCGAGCAGTACTTC.

V and J are TRBV25-1 and TRBJ1-4, with a possible D match to TRBD1 (5 bases). V was clipped by 1 base and J by 3 bases, with 15 bases between them. Germline V gives CDR1 MGHDK, CDR2 SYGVNS. The CDR3 loop spans 17 amino acids. DNA for the CDR3: TGTGCCAGCAGTGAATTCCAGCGGGGGACGTCTAATGAAAAACTGTTTTTT. It yields the protein CASSEFQRGTSNEKLFF.